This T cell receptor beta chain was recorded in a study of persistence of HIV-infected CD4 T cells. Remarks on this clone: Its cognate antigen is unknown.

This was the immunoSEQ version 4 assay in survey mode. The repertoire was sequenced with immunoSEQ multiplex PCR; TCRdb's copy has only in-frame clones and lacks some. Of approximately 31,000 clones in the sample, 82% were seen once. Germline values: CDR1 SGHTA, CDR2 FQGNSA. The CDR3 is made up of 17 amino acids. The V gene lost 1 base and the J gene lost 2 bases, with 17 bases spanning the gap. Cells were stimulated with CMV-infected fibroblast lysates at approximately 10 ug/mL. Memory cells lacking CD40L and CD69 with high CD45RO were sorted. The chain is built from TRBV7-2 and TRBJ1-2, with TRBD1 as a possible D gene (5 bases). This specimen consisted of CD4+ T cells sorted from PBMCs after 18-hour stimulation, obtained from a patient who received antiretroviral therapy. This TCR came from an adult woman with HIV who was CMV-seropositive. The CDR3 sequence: CASSLDAGGVTNYGYTF. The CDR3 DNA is TGTGCCAGCAGCTTAGACGCCGGGGGTGTCACGAACTATGGCTACACCTTC.